This T cell receptor (beta chain) was found in a study of CD8+ T cells in alopecia areata. Study overall: Oral tofacitinib (5 to 10 mg twice daily) was administered to treated patients.

After isolation, RNA underwent reverse transcription to generate cDNA as the sequencing template. TCRdb keeps only in-frame clones here, not all; method: immunoSEQ multiplex PCR. Of roughly 200,000 clones in the sample, more than 30% were seen once. The table lists this clone with a few counts. The antigen remains undetermined. Treatment given: oral pan-JAK inhibitor, 5-10 mg twice daily. Alopecia areata patients had lesional scalp punch biopsies and peripheral blood taken from them. Study observations and caveats: While tofacitinib was given, many expanded lesional clones persisted in scalp and blood. Sequenced scalp T cells also include alphabeta T cells resident in normal skin.

Germline trimming cut 0 bases from V and 0 bases from J; bases unmatched to any gene: 5. Germline-derived CDR1 and CDR2 are GTSNPN and SVGIG (reference sequence). The CDR3 is 16 amino acids. This sample comprised CD4+ T cells sorted from blood, obtained around week 34, from a patient treated with tofacitinib. The source is a human donor with alopecia areata. The V and J genes are TRBV30 and TRBJ1-1, with 9 nucleotides matching TRBD1. CDR3 nucleotides: TGTGCCTGGAGTGTAGGAACAGGGGGCATGAACACTGAAGCTTTCTTT. Translated: CAWSVGTGGMNTEAFF.